Each of the 17 T cell receptor beta chains below was sequenced from the same sample in a study of regulatory T cells in long-lasting Graves disease. CDR3 regions were amplified by Arm-PCR using iRepertoire HTBI primers to build TCR beta libraries. TCRdb reprocessed the multiplex PCR reads with MiXCR, giving one entry per CDR3 protein. The sample has more than 400,000 distinct CDR3 sequences; roughly 15% are singletons. The time point denotes: newly diagnosed GD, antithyroid drugs for less than 3 months. PBMCs provided the RNA from which the TCR library was made. The data were also submitted as part of a second study, on T cells in Graves' hyperthyroidism and ophthalmopathy.

The sequencing here drew on peripheral blood mononuclear cells (PBMCs), taken at new diagnosis, from a patient treated with antithyroid drugs. The receptors originated from a woman aged 25-40 years with Graves disease.

This chain connects TRBV29-1 to TRBJ2-1; the D gene is possibly TRBD2 (6 bases). This CDR3 comprises 15 residues. Germline assignment: CDR1 SQVTM and CDR2 ANQGSEA. V lost 4 bases, J lost 0 bases, and 13 bases lay in between. DNA for the CDR3: TGCAGCGTTGGGGGAGGCCTAAGCTCCTACAATGAGCAGTTCTTC. Protein sequence: CSVGGGLSSYNEQFF.

This clonotype was seen many times. This chain uses TRBV20-1 with TRBJ2-1; 7 nucleotides agree with TRBD2. Germline V lookup: CDR1 DFQATT, CDR2 SNEGSKA (reference sequence). The trim removed 6 bases at V and 8 bases at J, leaving 10 bases unmatched. The CDR3 consists of 13 residues. CDR3 DNA sequence: TGCAGTGCCCCGAGGGCGGGAGCCTATGAGCAGTTCTTC. It encodes CSAPRAGAYEQFF.

This clonotype was counted ten times or more. The V gene is TRBV11-2, the J gene TRBJ2-3, with 11 bases identical to TRBD1. V shed 6 bases, J shed 4 bases, and the junction held 12 bases outside the gene matches. Germline V gives CDR1 SGHAT, CDR2 FQNNGV. This CDR3 is 17 amino acids long. The CDR3 nucleotides read TGTGCCAGCAGGAAAGGGACAGGGGGTTTATGGGCAGATACGCAGTATTTT. Translation gives CASRKGTGGLWADTQYF.

This clonotype was seen a few times. A read error may be the cause here, since a much bigger clone is one base away. V usage is TRBV6-2 or TRBV6-3 and J usage is TRBJ2-1, with D unclear. This CDR3 has 14 amino acids. Germline V gene lookup returns CDR1 MNHEY and CDR2 SVGEGT. CDR3 nucleotide sequence: TGTGCCAGCAGTTCCCATCTAATCTACAATGAGCAGCTCTTC. It translates to CASSSHLIYNEQLF.

This clonotype was recorded a few times. This sequence joins TRBV6-5 and TRBJ1-1; the match to TRBD1 covers 9 bases. The CDR3 covers 16 residues. Germline CDR1 is MNHEY and CDR2 is SVGAGI. With 0 bases clipped from V and 6 bases from J, the junction kept 8 bases outside the gene matches. The CDR3 is CASSYSPGQGRSEAFF. CDR3 sequence (DNA): TGTGCCAGCAGTTACTCGCCCGGACAGGGGAGATCTGAAGCTTTCTTT.

This clonotype was seen more than once but under ten times. The chain is built from TRBV2 and TRBJ2-2, with D perhaps matching TRBD2 (6 bases). Germline CDR1 is SNHLY and CDR2 is FYNNEI. This CDR3 has 20 amino acids. Deletions cut 5 bases from V and 0 bases from J, with 25 bases between. The CDR3 spells CASSRRGRATLNANTGELFF. DNA of the CDR3: TGTGCCAGCAGTAGGCGGGGAAGGGCCACCTTGAACGCGAACACCGGGGAGCTGTTTTTT.

This clonotype was observed a few times. The genes are TRBV4-1 and TRBJ2-4; a weak D match, TRBD1 (5 bases). Between the trimmed V and J ends, which lost 3 bases and 6 bases, there was a span of 9 bases. The CDR3 contains 13 residues. The germline V gene has CDR1 MGHRA and CDR2 YSYEKL. This CDR3 is CASSHLTGNIQYF. The CDR3 coding sequence is TGCGCCAGCAGCCACCTCACAGGAAACATTCAGTACTTC.

This sequence joins TRBV19 and TRBJ2-1; D is uncertain. Germline V gives CDR1 LNHDA, CDR2 SQIVND (reference sequence). This CDR3 spans 12 amino acids. Trimming removed 5 bases from V and 8 bases from J, with 10 bases in between. The CDR3: CASSVRSDEQFF. The CDR3 DNA sequence: TGTGCCAGTAGTGTCAGGTCAGATGAGCAGTTCTTC.

The chain couples TRBV28 to TRBJ2-3; 8 nucleotides align to TRBD2. The trim removed 6 bases at V and 2 bases at J, leaving 7 bases unmatched. Germline V gene lookup returns CDR1 MDHEN and CDR2 SYDVKM. The CDR3 is made up of 15 amino acids. CDR3 DNA: TGTGCCAGCAGAACGGTAGCGGGGCTCACAGATACGCAGTATTTT. Translated, it gives CASRTVAGLTDTQYF.

This clonotype showed up many times. J is TRBJ1-2 and V is TRBV7-9; D may be TRBD1 (6 bases). Germline-derived CDR1 and CDR2 are SEHNR and FQNEAQ (reference sequence). V gave up 5 bases and J gave up 0 bases, with 16 bases separating them. The CDR3 has 16 residues. DNA of the CDR3: TGTGCCAGCAGCCCCACGTCCCGGACAGCTAACTATGGCTACACCTTC. It codes for CASSPTSRTANYGYTF.

Concerning this clonotype itself: This may stem from a read error, because a much larger clone lies one nucleotide away. The chain combines TRBV6-2 or TRBV6-3 with TRBJ2-7; TRBD1 might be the D (6 bases). The CDR3 has 14 residues. Germline V gives CDR1 MNHEY, CDR2 SVGEGT. Trimming stripped 5 bases from V and 7 bases from J, with 18 bases between. CDR3 nucleotides: TGTGCCAGCAGTCTGGACAGTGAGTACAATGAGCAGTACTTC. Protein sequence: CASSLDSEYNEQYF.

This clonotype showed up many times. The chain recombines TRBV6-1 with TRBJ2-7; 8 bases map to TRBD1. V dropped 7 bases and J dropped 6; count of bases not matched to a gene: 8. CDR1 and CDR2 (germline): MNHNS, SASEGT. The CDR3 has 13 amino acids. The CDR3 reads CASTAGDRGEQYF. In DNA, the CDR3 is TGTGCCAGCACCGCCGGCGACAGGGGCGAGCAGTACTTC.

This clonotype was seen only a few times. The chain recombines TRBV29-1 with TRBJ1-4; D is undetermined. CDR1 and CDR2 (germline): SQVTM, ANQGSEA. V was cut by 0 bases and J by 12 bases, with 14 bases left in between. This CDR3 comprises 13 residues. CDR3 in amino acids: CSVEERVGEELFF. As DNA, the CDR3 is TGCAGCGTTGAAGAACGGGTCGGGGAGGAACTGTTTTTT.

The CDR3 DNA follows: TGTGCCACCAGTGGGGGCGGCTTCCATGAGCAGTTCTTC. Protein sequence: CATSGGGFHEQFF. V is TRBV24-1 and J is TRBJ2-1; D possibly corresponds to TRBD1 (5 bases). The V gene's germline CDR1 is KGHDR and CDR2 SFDVKD. Between the trimmed V and J ends, which lost 5 bases and 8 bases, there was a span of 12 bases. This CDR3 comprises 13 residues.

This clonotype occurred many times. The chain has TRBV27 and TRBJ1-5; D is unclear. With 2 bases removed from V and 6 bases from J, the gap between germline ends came to 2 bases. Per germline, CDR1 MNHEY and CDR2 SMNVEV (reference sequence). The CDR3 has 11 residues. The CDR3 sequence is CASSLVQPQHF. The DNA of the CDR3 is TGTGCCAGCAGTTTAGTTCAGCCCCAGCATTTT.

The chain employs TRBV29-1 and TRBJ2-5; 8 nucleotides align to TRBD2. Germline values: CDR1 SQVTM, CDR2 ANQGSEA. The CDR3 spans 15 residues. V lost 0 bases and J lost 14; bases outside the gene matches: 17. The CDR3 here is CSVEDPGDRAGANYF. The CDR3 region has the DNA TGCAGCGTTGAAGATCCGGGGGACCGAGCGGGAGCCAATTACTTC.

V is TRBV5-1 and J is TRBJ2-7, with TRBD2 matching over 10 bases. Germline CDR1 is SGHRS and CDR2 is YFSETQ. V lost 3 bases and J lost 2; bases outside the gene matches: 5. This CDR3 has 15 residues. The CDR3 region is CASSSHTSGAYEQYF. DNA for the CDR3: TGCGCCAGCAGCTCACATACTAGCGGGGCCTACGAGCAGTACTTC.